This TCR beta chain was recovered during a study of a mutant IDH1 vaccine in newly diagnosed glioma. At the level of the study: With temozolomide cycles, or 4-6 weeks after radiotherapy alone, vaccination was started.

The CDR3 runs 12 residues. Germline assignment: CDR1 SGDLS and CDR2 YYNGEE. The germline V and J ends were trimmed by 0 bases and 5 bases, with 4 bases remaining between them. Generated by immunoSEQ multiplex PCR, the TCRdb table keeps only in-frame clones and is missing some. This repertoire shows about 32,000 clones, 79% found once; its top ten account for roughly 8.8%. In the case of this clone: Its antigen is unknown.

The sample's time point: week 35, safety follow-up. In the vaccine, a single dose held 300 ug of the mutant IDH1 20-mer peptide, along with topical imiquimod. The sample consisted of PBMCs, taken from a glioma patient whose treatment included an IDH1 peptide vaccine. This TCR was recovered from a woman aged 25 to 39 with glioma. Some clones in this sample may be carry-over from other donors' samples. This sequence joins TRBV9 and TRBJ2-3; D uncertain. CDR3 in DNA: TGTGCCAGCAGCGTAGTGGGAGATACGCAGTATTTT. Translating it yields CASSVVGDTQYF. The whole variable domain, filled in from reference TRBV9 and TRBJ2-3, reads DSGVTQTPKHLITATGQRVTLRCSPRSGDLSVYWYQQSLDQGLQFLIQYYNGEERAKGNILERFSAQQFPDLHSELNLSSLELGDSALYFCASSVVGDTQYFGPGTRLTVL.